This TCR beta chain was identified during a study of Ad26.COV2.S vaccination and SARS-CoV-2 variants. The CDR3 consists of 15 residues. Per the germline V gene, CDR1 is MNHEY and CDR2 is SVGAGI. V shed 2 bases and J shed 4 bases, with 15 bases lying between them. Concerning this clone itself: Its antigen is still unknown.

Whole-study findings and limits: It was reported that spike-specific CD8+ and CD4+ T cell responses were substantially broad after vaccination. Non-spike TCR breadth did not differ much between vaccine and placebo recipients. The placebo group had lower spike-specific TCR breadth than the vaccine recipients did.

Clones were sequenced by immunoSEQ multiplex PCR, and TCRdb holds only the in-frame ones, with some missing. The repertoire includes 300,000 to 450,000 clones, about 92% of them detected once, and roughly 3.9% sits in the top ten. Sequenced material: peripheral blood, taken after recovery from COVID-19. The source is a human donor who had recovered from COVID-19. V usage is TRBV6-5 and J usage is TRBJ2-7; the D gene is possibly TRBD2 (5 bases). CDR3 in DNA: TGTGCCAGCAGTTACAGGCTATCTCCGGGGTACGAGCAGTACTTC. It encodes CASSYRLSPGYEQYF.